The rows below give T cell receptor beta chains drawn from one sample of a study of OX40 agonist ivuxolimab in advanced cancers. Assay: immunoSEQ multiplex PCR; the TCRdb copy retains only in-frame clones and omits some. The sample consists of roughly 72,000 clones, over 75% of them appearing once. The sample in question was CD4+ or CD8+ T cells sorted from blood, obtained in a trial of the OX40 agonist ivuxolimab. The receptors shown here come from an adult with an advanced solid tumor such as melanoma, head and neck, liver or kidney cancer. The CDR3 runs from the conserved cysteine through the conserved F or W. The D gene is left open where the match is weak. Not all rows give a size; the values are once, few, many and, for expanded clones, a class.

J gene	clone size	D gene	V gene	CDR3 DNA	CDR3 protein
TRBJ1-1	.	.	TRBV30	TGTGCCTGGAGTGTCGGCAGGAACACTGAAGCTTTCTTT	CAWSVGRNTEAFF
TRBJ2-5	.	.	TRBV5-1	TGCGCCAGCAGCTTGGCCTCAGGGGGGATAAAAGAGACCCAGTACTTC	CASSLASGGIKETQYF
TRBJ2-7	.	.	TRBV6-1	TGTGCCAGCAGTGAGTTCCCCTACGAGCAGTACTTC	CASSEFPYEQYF
TRBJ2-1	few	TRBD1	TRBV10-3	TGTGCCATCACCCGGACAGGGGGGAACAATGAGCAGTTCTTC	CAITRTGGNNEQFF
TRBJ1-1	.	TRBD1	TRBV6-1	TGTGCCAGCAGTGAAATGGGACAGGGGGCGAACACTGAAGCTTTCTTT	CASSEMGQGANTEAFF
TRBJ2-5	few	TRBD1	TRBV5-1	TGCGCCAGCAGCAAGGGGACAGGGCGGAAAGAGACCCAGTACTTC	CASSKGTGRKETQYF
TRBJ2-3	.	TRBD2	TRBV19	TGTGCCAGTAGCTTACAGGGACTAGCAGCCCCCACAGATACGCAGTATTTT	CASSLQGLAAPTDTQYF
TRBJ1-2	.	TRBD1	TRBV19	TGTGCCAGTAGTTCCTCTGGACAGGCCTATGGCTACACCTTC	CASSSSGQAYGYTF
TRBJ1-2	.	.	TRBV10-2	TGCGCCAGCAGTGAGTCTTTTGGAGGGAGTAGCGGCTACACCTTC	CASSESFGGSSGYTF
TRBJ2-1	.	.	TRBV5-6	TGTGCCAGCAGCTTGGGTCGGTTAAATGAGCAGTTCTTC	CASSLGRLNEQFF
TRBJ1-2	.	.	TRBV11-2	TGTGCCAGCAGCTTAGCTACAGGCCCCCACGGCTACACCTTC	CASSLATGPHGYTF
TRBJ1-5	few	TRBD1	TRBV5-6	TGTGCCAGCAGCTTGTGGACAGGGAATCAGCCCCAGCATTTT	CASSLWTGNQPQHF
TRBJ2-5	.	.	TRBV27	TGTGCCAGCAGTTTATCTTTAGGTGGGGAGACCCAGTACTTC	CASSLSLGGETQYF
TRBJ2-1	.	.	TRBV7-6	TGTGCCAGCAGCTTAAGTATGGCGGGATCTCACTACAATGAGCAGTTCTTC	CASSLSMAGSHYNEQFF
TRBJ2-2	.	.	TRBV10-1	TGCGCCAGCAGTGGGGGTGACAGAGACACCGGGGAGCTGTTTTTT	CASSGGDRDTGELFF
TRBJ1-2	.	TRBD1	TRBV15	TGTGCCACCAGCAGTTCCACAGGGGTGAGCGGCTACACCTTC	CATSSSTGVSGYTF
TRBJ2-7	.	TRBD2	TRBV7-2	TGTGCCAGCAGCTTAGGCGGGCTAGCGGGGGGCTACGAGCAGTACTTC	CASSLGGLAGGYEQYF
TRBJ2-7	.	.	TRBV6-5	TGTGCCAGCAGTTTGTTTTCCCAGGGCGGGTACGAGCAGTACTTC	CASSLFSQGGYEQYF
TRBJ1-3	.	.	TRBV7-9	TGTGCCAGCAGCCGCAGGCAGGGAGCTGGAAACACCATATATTTT	CASSRRQGAGNTIYF
TRBJ2-7	.	.	TRBV29-1	TGCAGCGCCGGGACCTACGAGCAGTACTTC	CSAGTYEQYF
TRBJ1-2	.	.	TRBV4-1	TGCGCCAGCCGGAAGCCGGGGCAGCCACATGGCTACACCTTC	CASRKPGQPHGYTF
TRBJ2-5	.	.	TRBV5-1	TGCGCCAGCAGCCGGACGGGAGAGACCCAGTACTTC	CASSRTGETQYF
TRBJ2-7	.	TRBD1	TRBV19	TGTGCCAGTAGTCGGGTGACAGGGGACAGTTTCTACGAGCAGTACTTC	CASSRVTGDSFYEQYF
TRBJ1-5	.	.	TRBV2	TGTGCCAGCAGAGCGACAGACCATAGCAATCAGCCCCAGCATTTT	CASRATDHSNQPQHF
TRBJ2-2	.	.	TRBV6-5	TGTGCCAGCAGTTATCAGGGCCTCTCGAACACCGGGGAGCTGTTTTTT	CASSYQGLSNTGELFF
TRBJ1-1	.	.	TRBV7-2	TGTGCCAGCAGCTTAGCTTTGAAGACGGGGACTGAAGCTTTCTTT	CASSLALKTGTEAFF
TRBJ1-1	.	.	TRBV5-1	TGCGCCAGCAGCTCGGGCGTGAACACTGAAGCTTTCTTT	CASSSGVNTEAFF
TRBJ1-3	.	.	TRBV4-1	TGCGCCAGCAGCGGTGTTCGAAACACCATATATTTT	CASSGVRNTIYF
TRBJ2-1	once	TRBD1	TRBV29-1	TGCAGCGTTGTAGGGGGACAGTTATCGGGTGAGCAGTTCTTC	CSVVGGQLSGEQFF
TRBJ1-1	.	TRBD1	TRBV11-2	TGTGCCAGCAGCTCCAAAGGACAGGGAATATTCTACGCTGAAGCTTTCTTT	CASSSKGQGIFYAEAFF
TRBJ1-5	.	.	TRBV2	TGTGCCAGCAGTGAATCGCTTGGGGGACGCACGGGCAATCAGCCCCAGCATTTT	CASSESLGGRTGNQPQHF
TRBJ2-3	once	.	TRBV27	TGTGCCAGCAGTTTATTGGGGGATGTGGTTACGCAGTATTTT	CASSLLGDVVTQYF
TRBJ1-2	.	.	TRBV5-6	TGTGCCAGCAGCTTGAGAGCCCGGACCAACTATGGCTACACCTTC	CASSLRARTNYGYTF
TRBJ2-2	.	TRBD2	TRBV4-2	TGTGCCAGCAGCCCGGGGACTAGCAGTAACACCGGGGAGCTGTTTTTT	CASSPGTSSNTGELFF
TRBJ2-3	few	.	TRBV27	TGTGCCAGAGTTGACGCAAGGCGGGACGAGTCCCGCACAGATACGCAGTATTTT	CARVDARRDESRTDTQYF
TRBJ1-3	.	.	TRBV6-5	TGTGCCAGCAGTTATGGGGGCCTCTCTGGAAACACCATATATTTT	CASSYGGLSGNTIYF
TRBJ1-5	.	.	TRBV6-1	TGTGCCAGCAGTGAAAGGGCGGAGGGGGGCAATCAGCCCCAGCATTTT	CASSERAEGGNQPQHF
TRBJ2-7	.	.	TRBV28	TGTGCCAGCAGCCTAACAAGTACAGGGCGCAACGAGCAGTACTTC	CASSLTSTGRNEQYF
TRBJ1-6	.	.	TRBV5-4	TGTGCCAGCAGCTTGGCAGGGCTGGATTCACCCCTCCACTTT	CASSLAGLDSPLHF
TRBJ1-1	.	.	TRBV19	TGTGCCACCCTCAGAGGAGGGGCTTTAGTGACTGAAGCTTTCTTT	CATLRGGALVTEAFF
TRBJ2-7	.	.	TRBV11-1	TGTGCCAGCAGCTTAGGGCCCGGGCAGGGAATAACCTACGAGCAGTACTTC	CASSLGPGQGITYEQYF
TRBJ2-7	.	.	TRBV11-2	TGTGCCAGCAGCTTTGCGTCGGACTACGAGCAGTACTTC	CASSFASDYEQYF
TRBJ1-6	.	TRBD1	TRBV5-6	TGTGCCAGCAGCTGGACAGGGGGTGGATCACCCCTCCACTTT	CASSWTGGGSPLHF
TRBJ2-6	.	.	TRBV11-2	TGTGCCAGCAGTCTCTCGTGGGCCAACGTCCTGACTTTC	CASSLSWANVLTF